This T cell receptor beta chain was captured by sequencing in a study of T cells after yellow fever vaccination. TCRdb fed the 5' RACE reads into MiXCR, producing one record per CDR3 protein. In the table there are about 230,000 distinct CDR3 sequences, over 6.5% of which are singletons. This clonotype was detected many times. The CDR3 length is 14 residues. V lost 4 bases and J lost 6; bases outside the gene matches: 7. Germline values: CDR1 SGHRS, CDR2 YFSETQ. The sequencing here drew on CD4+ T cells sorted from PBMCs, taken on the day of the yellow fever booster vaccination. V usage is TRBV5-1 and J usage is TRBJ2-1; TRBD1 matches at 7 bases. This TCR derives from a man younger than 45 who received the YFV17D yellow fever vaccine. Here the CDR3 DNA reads TGCGCCAGCAGCAATCGACAGGGCCCCAATGAGCAGTTCTTC. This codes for CASSNRQGPNEQFF.